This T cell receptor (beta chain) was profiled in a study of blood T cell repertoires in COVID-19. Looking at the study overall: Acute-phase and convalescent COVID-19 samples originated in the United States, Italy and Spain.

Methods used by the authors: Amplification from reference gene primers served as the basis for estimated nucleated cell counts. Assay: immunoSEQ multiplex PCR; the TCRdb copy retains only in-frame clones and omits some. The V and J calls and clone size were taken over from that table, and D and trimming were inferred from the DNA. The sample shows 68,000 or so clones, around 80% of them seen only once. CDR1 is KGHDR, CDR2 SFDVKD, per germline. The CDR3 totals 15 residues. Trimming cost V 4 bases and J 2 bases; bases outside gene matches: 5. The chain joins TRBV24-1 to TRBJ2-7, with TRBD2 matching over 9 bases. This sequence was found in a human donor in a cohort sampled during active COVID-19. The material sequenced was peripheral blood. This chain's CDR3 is CATSDTTSGTYEQYF. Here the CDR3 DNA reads TGTGCCACCAGTGACACGACTAGCGGCACCTACGAGCAGTACTTC.